Listed below are T cell receptor beta chains from one sample, sequenced in a study of beta chain features in type 1 diabetes. Assay: immunoSEQ multiplex PCR; the TCRdb copy retains only in-frame clones and omits some. Altogether 35,000 to 50,000 clones are present, roughly 45% being singletons, with the ten largest covering more than 0.2%. Sequencing used stem cell memory CD4+ T cells from blood. The receptors here all came from a woman aged 25-40 years in good health. Each CDR3 is given with its conserved first and last residue. The D gene is left open where the match is weak. For some rows the clone size is stated as once, few or many, or as a class when expanded; others skip it.

d_call	cdr3_length	clone_size	v_call	j_call	cdr3_aa	cdr3_nt
TRBD2	18	NA	TRBV7-9	TRBJ2-7	CASSSAPGLAGFSYEQYF	TGTGCCAGCAGCTCAGCTCCCGGACTAGCGGGGTTCTCCTACGAGCAGTACTTC
TRBD1	13	few	TRBV5-4	TRBJ1-2	CASDQGAGYGYTF	TGTGCCAGCGATCAGGGGGCTGGCTATGGCTACACCTTC
TRBD2	16	NA	TRBV7-2	TRBJ2-5	CASRQASGSGQETQYF	TGTGCCAGCAGACAGGCTAGCGGGAGCGGACAAGAGACCCAGTACTTC
TRBD2	16	NA	TRBV19	TRBJ2-2	CASSIEAGVATGELFF	TGTGCCAGTAGTATAGAGGCGGGAGTGGCCACCGGGGAGCTGTTTTTT
NA	15	NA	TRBV30	TRBJ1-1	CAWREQTLVNTEAFF	TGTGCCTGGAGGGAGCAAACGTTAGTGAACACTGAAGCTTTCTTT
TRBD2	17	NA	TRBV19	TRBJ2-5	CASSRKTSGRFLETQYF	TGTGCCAGTAGTAGAAAGACTAGCGGGAGATTTTTAGAGACCCAGTACTTC
TRBD1	13	few	TRBV27	TRBJ1-6	CASSLSQGDPLHF	TGTGCCAGCAGTTTATCTCAGGGGGATCCCCTCCACTTT
TRBD2	17	NA	TRBV18	TRBJ2-3	CASSPPLTSEGTDTQYF	TGTGCCAGCTCACCACCGCTGACTAGCGAAGGCACAGATACGCAGTATTTT
NA	14	few	TRBV28	TRBJ1-1	CASSLRQVNTEAFF	TGTGCCAGCAGTCTCCGACAGGTGAACACTGAAGCTTTCTTT
TRBD2	17	NA	TRBV7-8	TRBJ2-1	CASSGLAGGPGKNEQFF	TGTGCCAGCTCGGGACTAGCGGGAGGGCCAGGAAAAAATGAGCAGTTCTTC
TRBD2	15	few	TRBV19	TRBJ2-1	CASSRSGGTYNEQFF	TGTGCCAGTAGTCGGAGCGGGGGCACCTACAATGAGCAGTTCTTC
TRBD2	15	once	TRBV5-6	TRBJ2-1	CASSRLAGGRYEQFF	TGTGCCAGCAGCCGACTAGCGGGAGGGCGCTATGAGCAGTTCTTC
NA	16	NA	TRBV9	TRBJ2-5	CASSVFGGTAKETQYF	TGTGCCAGCAGCGTATTTGGGGGGACAGCGAAAGAGACCCAGTACTTC
NA	14	few	TRBV5-1	TRBJ2-5	CASSLSRLQETQYF	TGCGCCAGCAGCTTGAGTCGGTTACAAGAGACCCAGTACTTC
NA	14	few	TRBV7-2	TRBJ2-5	CASSLPGGQETQYF	TGTGCCAGCAGCTTGCCCGGGGGTCAAGAGACCCAGTACTTC
TRBD2	15	few	TRBV29-1	TRBJ2-3	CSVPKPGLAEDTQYF	TGCAGCGTTCCCAAACCGGGACTAGCGGAAGATACGCAGTATTTT
NA	14	NA	TRBV25-1	TRBJ2-5	CASSEYSGVETQYF	TGTGCCAGCAGTGAATATTCCGGGGTAGAGACCCAGTACTTC
NA	17	NA	TRBV7-3	TRBJ2-2	CASSPQGSKRITGELFF	TGTGCCAGCAGCCCCCAGGGTAGTAAAAGGATCACCGGGGAGCTGTTTTTT
TRBD1	16	NA	TRBV2	TRBJ2-7	CASSGHRGLDSYEQYF	TGTGCCAGCAGTGGCCACAGGGGGCTTGACTCCTACGAGCAGTACTTC
TRBD1	15	NA	TRBV7-2	TRBJ1-2	CASSADRGANYGYTF	TGTGCCAGCAGCGCGGACAGGGGGGCTAACTATGGCTACACCTTC
TRBD1	16	NA	TRBV7-9	TRBJ1-5	CASSLYGQGGNQPQHF	TGTGCCAGCAGCTTATACGGACAGGGGGGGAATCAGCCCCAGCATTTT
NA	18	NA	TRBV7-2	TRBJ1-1	CASSHPGGGGLLNTEAFF	TGTGCCAGCAGCCACCCCGGTGGTGGGGGCCTTCTGAACACTGAAGCTTTCTTT
TRBD2	15	NA	TRBV11-2	TRBJ2-1	CASSSGLAGANEQFF	TGTGCCAGCAGCTCCGGACTAGCGGGAGCCAATGAGCAGTTCTTC
NA	15	NA	TRBV28	TRBJ1-1	CASSAPTVMNTEAFF	TGTGCCAGCAGTGCGCCGACAGTTATGAACACTGAAGCTTTCTTT
TRBD2	15	NA	TRBV29-1	TRBJ2-7	CSVSVAGGPAYEQYF	TGCAGCGTTTCCGTAGCGGGAGGGCCGGCCTACGAGCAGTACTTC
NA	15	NA	TRBV11-2	TRBJ2-2	CASSLEGWETGELFF	TGTGCCAGCAGCTTAGAAGGGTGGGAGACCGGGGAGCTGTTTTTT
NA	12	NA	TRBV7-6	TRBJ2-7	CASSSLSGEQYF	TGTGCCAGCAGCTCCCTATCTGGCGAGCAGTACTTC
TRBD2	16	few	TRBV7-2	TRBJ2-1	CASSLESGSSYNEQFF	TGTGCCAGCAGCTTAGAGAGCGGGAGCTCCTACAATGAGCAGTTCTTC
TRBD2	21	NA	TRBV14	TRBJ2-1	CASSHQIDGLAGGGSYNEQFF	TGTGCCAGCAGCCACCAGATCGACGGACTAGCGGGAGGCGGCTCCTACAATGAGCAGTTCTTC
TRBD2	17	NA	TRBV28	TRBJ2-1	CASSRTGLAGAGNEQFF	TGTGCCAGCAGTCGAACGGGACTAGCGGGAGCAGGGAATGAGCAGTTCTTC
NA	16	NA	TRBV7-6	TRBJ2-1	CASSLVPKSSYNEQFF	TGTGCCAGCAGCTTAGTACCGAAGAGCTCCTACAATGAGCAGTTCTTC
TRBD1	15	NA	TRBV4-3	TRBJ1-1	CASSSTDRGSTEAFF	TGCGCCAGCAGCTCAACGGACAGGGGGAGTACTGAAGCTTTCTTT
NA	14	NA	TRBV5-6	TRBJ1-2	CASSTQSVNYGYTF	TGTGCCAGCAGCACTCAAAGCGTAAACTATGGCTACACCTTC
NA	16	NA	TRBV7-3	TRBJ2-1	CASSLMGRGAAGEQFF	TGTGCCAGCAGCTTAATGGGTCGGGGGGCGGCGGGTGAGCAGTTCTTC
TRBD2	15	few	TRBV18	TRBJ2-7	CASKPGTSGSYEQYF	TGTGCCAGCAAACCCGGGACTAGCGGCTCCTACGAGCAGTACTTC
NA	14	NA	TRBV25-1	TRBJ2-2	CASSPAQNTGELFF	TGTGCCAGCAGTCCAGCGCAAAACACCGGGGAGCTGTTTTTT
NA	15	few	TRBV11-2	TRBJ2-7	CASTQRTGVPNEQYF	TGTGCCAGCACCCAAAGGACGGGGGTTCCCAACGAGCAGTACTTC
TRBD1	17	few	TRBV15	TRBJ2-2	CATSTLKGQGFTGELFF	TGTGCCACCAGCACCCTAAAGGGACAGGGGTTCACCGGGGAGCTGTTTTTT
TRBD2	15	once	TRBV9	TRBJ2-1	CASGVRGGDWNEQFF	TGTGCCAGCGGCGTACGGGGGGGAGATTGGAATGAGCAGTTCTTC
TRBD1	14	NA	TRBV7-9	TRBJ1-5	CASSLTGLNQPQHF	TGTGCCAGCAGCCTGACAGGGCTCAATCAGCCCCAGCATTTT
TRBD2	15	once	TRBV7-2	TRBJ2-7	CASSARLAASYEQYF	TGTGCCAGCAGCGCCCGACTAGCGGCTTCCTACGAGCAGTACTTC
TRBD2	15	NA	TRBV27	TRBJ2-7	CASSPRPGLAYEQYF	TGTGCCAGCAGCCCACGCCCGGGACTAGCGTACGAGCAGTACTTC
TRBD2	15	NA	TRBV28	TRBJ2-1	CASIGGAGGANEQFF	TGTGCCAGCATTGGGGGCGCGGGAGGAGCCAATGAGCAGTTCTTC
NA	15	NA	TRBV6-6	TRBJ2-4	CASRDGTPAKNIQYF	TGTGCCAGCAGAGACGGGACACCAGCCAAAAACATTCAGTACTTC
TRBD1	15	NA	TRBV7-9	TRBJ1-6	CASSRSGTDRSPLHF	TGTGCCAGCAGCCGATCCGGGACAGATCGCTCACCCCTCCACTTT